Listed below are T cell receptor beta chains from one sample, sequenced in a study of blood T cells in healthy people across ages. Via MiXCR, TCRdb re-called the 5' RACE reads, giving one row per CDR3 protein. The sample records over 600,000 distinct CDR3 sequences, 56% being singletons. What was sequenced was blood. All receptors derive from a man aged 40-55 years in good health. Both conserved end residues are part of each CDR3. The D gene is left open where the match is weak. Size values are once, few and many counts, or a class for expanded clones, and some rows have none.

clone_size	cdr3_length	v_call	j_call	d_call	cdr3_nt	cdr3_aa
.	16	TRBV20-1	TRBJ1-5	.	TGCAGTGCTGGGGGAGAGTGGGTACTGGGCAATCAGCCCCAGCATTTT	CSAGGEWVLGNQPQHF
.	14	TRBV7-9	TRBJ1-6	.	TGTGCCAGCAGCTCGGAGGAGAATAATTCACCCCTCCACTTT	CASSSEENNSPLHF
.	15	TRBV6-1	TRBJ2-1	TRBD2	TGTGCCAGCAGTGTTCTAGCGGGGGCGAACAATGAGCAGTTCTTC	CASSVLAGANNEQFF
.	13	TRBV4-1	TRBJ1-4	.	TGCGCCAGCAGGACGGTTACTAATGAAAAACTGTTTTTT	CASRTVTNEKLFF
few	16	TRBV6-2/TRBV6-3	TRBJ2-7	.	TGTGCCAGCAGTTACTTAACGGTCGGAGGCCTCTACGAGCAGTACTTC	CASSYLTVGGLYEQYF
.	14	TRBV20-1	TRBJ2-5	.	TGCAGTGCTAGAGGGACAGCGGCACAAGAGACCCAGTACTTC	CSARGTAAQETQYF
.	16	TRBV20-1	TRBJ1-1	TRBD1	TGCAGTGCTAGAGATAAGGGGGCCCCTCAGAACACTGAAGCTTTCTTT	CSARDKGAPQNTEAFF
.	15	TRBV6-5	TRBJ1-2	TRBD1	TGTGCCAGCAGTCACCCCGACAGGGGGTTTGTCGGCTACACCTTC	CASSHPDRGFVGYTF
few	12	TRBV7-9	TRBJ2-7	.	TGTGCCAGCAGCCTCATTCCCTACGAGCAGTACTTC	CASSLIPYEQYF
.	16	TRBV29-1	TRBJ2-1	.	TGCAGCGTTGAAGATTCAAATAGAGGTACCTACAATGAGCAGTTCTTC	CSVEDSNRGTYNEQFF
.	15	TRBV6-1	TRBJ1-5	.	TGTGCCAGCAGTGAAGGACGACAGCTCAATCAGCCCCAGCATTTT	CASSEGRQLNQPQHF
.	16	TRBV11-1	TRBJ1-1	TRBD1	TGTGCCAGCAGCTTAGAAGGCGGCAGGGGGATCGCTGAAGCTTTCTTT	CASSLEGGRGIAEAFF
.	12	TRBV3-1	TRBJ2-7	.	TGTGCCAGCAGCCTCGGGACTTCCACCCAGTACTTC	CASSLGTSTQYF
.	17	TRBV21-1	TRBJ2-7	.	TGTGCCAGCAGCAAAGTCCGGGGGCAGGGATGGGACAATGAGCAGTACTTC	CASSKVRGQGWDNEQYF
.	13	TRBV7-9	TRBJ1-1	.	TGTGCCAGCAGCCCGACGGCGAGTACTGAAGCTTTCTTT	CASSPTASTEAFF
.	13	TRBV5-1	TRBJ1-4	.	TGCGCCAGCAGCCCTTCGGGGAATGAAAAACTGTTTTTT	CASSPSGNEKLFF
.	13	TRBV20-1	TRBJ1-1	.	TGCAGTGCTGCCCCGGGCAGGTACGCTGAAGCTTTCTTT	CSAAPGRYAEAFF
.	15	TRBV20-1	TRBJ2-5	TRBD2	TGCAGTGCTAGAGATGGGAGGGGAAGCGAAGAGACCCAGTACTTC	CSARDGRGSEETQYF
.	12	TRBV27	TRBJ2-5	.	TGTACCAGCAGTCGGACAGAAGAGACCCAGTACTTC	CTSSRTEETQYF
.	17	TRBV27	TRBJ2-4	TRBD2	TGTGCCAGCAGCCCTACCGGGACTAGATTCGGCAAAAACATTCAGTACTTC	CASSPTGTRFGKNIQYF
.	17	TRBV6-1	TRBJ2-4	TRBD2	TGTGCCAGCAGTGAACCTGGACTAGCCCTAGGCAAAAACATTCAGTACTTC	CASSEPGLALGKNIQYF
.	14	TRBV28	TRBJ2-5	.	TGTGCCAGCAGTTCGCCAAGGGGTCGAAAGACCCAGTACTTC	CASSSPRGRKTQYF
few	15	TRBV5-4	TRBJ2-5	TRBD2	TGTGCCAGCAGCCCCTCGCCCGGGGGGGTAGAGACCCAGTACTTC	CASSPSPGGVETQYF
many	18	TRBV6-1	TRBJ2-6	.	TGTGCCAGCAGAGAATCAGGTCTCCGTCTCTCTGGGGCCAACGTCCTGACTTTC	CASRESGLRLSGANVLTF
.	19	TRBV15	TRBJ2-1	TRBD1	TGTGCCACCAGCAGAGATTTCGGAGAGGGGGCGATTGTTGGCAATGAGCAGTTCTTC	CATSRDFGEGAIVGNEQFF
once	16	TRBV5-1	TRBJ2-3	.	TGCGCCAGCAGCTTGGAGGCGTTGGGGCCCACAGATACGCAGTATTTT	CASSLEALGPTDTQYF
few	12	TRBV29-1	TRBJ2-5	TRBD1	TGCAGCGTTGAATCACAGGGGAAGACCCAGTACTTC	CSVESQGKTQYF
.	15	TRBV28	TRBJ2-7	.	TGTGCCAGCAGCACGCCCCGACAGGTTACCTACGAGCAGTACTTC	CASSTPRQVTYEQYF
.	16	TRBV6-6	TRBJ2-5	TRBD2	TGTGCCAGCAGTTACTCTAGCGGGGTTGGTCAAGAGACCCAGTACTTC	CASSYSSGVGQETQYF
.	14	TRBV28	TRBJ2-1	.	TGTGCCAGCAGTGACGCGGACTCTCGCAATGAGCAGTTCTTC	CASSDADSRNEQFF
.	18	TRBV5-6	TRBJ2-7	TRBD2	TGTGCCAGCAGCTCTAGACTAGCGGGAGGAATCGAACCCTACGAGCAGTACTTC	CASSSRLAGGIEPYEQYF
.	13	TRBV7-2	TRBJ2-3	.	TGTGCCAGCAGCTTAGTTGTGACAGATACGCAGTATTTT	CASSLVVTDTQYF
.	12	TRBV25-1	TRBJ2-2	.	TGTGCCAGCAGTGTTAGTCCCGGGGAGCTGTTTTTT	CASSVSPGELFF
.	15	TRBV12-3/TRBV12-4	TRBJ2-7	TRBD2	TGTGCCAGCTTTCAATTGACTAGCGGGAAGAATGAGCAGTACTTC	CASFQLTSGKNEQYF
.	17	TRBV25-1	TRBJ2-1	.	TGTGCCAGCAGTGAAGTCGGCGGAGCGGATCCCTACAATGAGCAGTTCTTC	CASSEVGGADPYNEQFF
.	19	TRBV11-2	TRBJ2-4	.	TGTGCCAGCAGCTTCACACGGACCTCAGGGGCGCAGGGGTACAATGAGCAGTACTTC	CASSFTRTSGAQGYNEQYF
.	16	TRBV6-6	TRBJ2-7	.	TGTGCCAGCAGTCAGATCGAGGCAGTAACCTCCTACGAGCAGTACTTC	CASSQIEAVTSYEQYF
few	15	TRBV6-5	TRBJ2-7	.	TGTGCCAGCAGTTACAGAGGGTCAGGGTCCTACGAGCAGTACTTC	CASSYRGSGSYEQYF
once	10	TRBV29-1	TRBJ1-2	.	TGCAGCGTTGAACATCGTGGCTACACCTTC	CSVEHRGYTF
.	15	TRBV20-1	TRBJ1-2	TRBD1	TGCAGTGCTAGAGGCCAGGGGGCGGGGAACTATGGCTACACCTTC	CSARGQGAGNYGYTF
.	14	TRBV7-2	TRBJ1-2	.	TGTGCCAGCAGCCGGGGGACCGAGAACTATGGCTACACCTTC	CASSRGTENYGYTF
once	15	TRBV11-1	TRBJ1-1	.	TGTGCCAGCAGCTTATTGGACAGTTTGAACACTGAAGCTTTCTTT	CASSLLDSLNTEAFF
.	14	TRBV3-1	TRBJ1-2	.	TGTGCCAGCAGACGCGCGGGGGGCCGGCAAGGCTACACCTTC	CASRRAGGRQGYTF
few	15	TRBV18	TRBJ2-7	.	TGTGCCAGCTCACCACCGGCAGGGAGCTCCTACGAGCAGTACTTC	CASSPPAGSSYEQYF
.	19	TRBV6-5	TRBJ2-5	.	TGTGCCAGCAGTTACTCCAAGCCCCGGAGTGGGGGGGCGTACAATGAGCAGTACTTC	CASSYSKPRSGGAYNEQYF
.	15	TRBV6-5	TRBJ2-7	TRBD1	TGTGCCAGCAGTTACTCTTGGGACAGGGGGTACGAGCAGTACTTC	CASSYSWDRGYEQYF
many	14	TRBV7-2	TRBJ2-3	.	TGTGCCAGCAGCTTGAGGGGAACCACAGATACGCAGTATTTT	CASSLRGTTDTQYF
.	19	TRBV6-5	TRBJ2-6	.	TGTGCCGGCAGTTACGTAACAGGGTTTTTTGACTCTGGGGCCAACGTCCTGACTTTC	CAGSYVTGFFDSGANVLTF
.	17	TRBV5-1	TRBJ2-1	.	TGCGCCAGCAGCCGTCCCGGGACCCTTAGGGAATTCAATGAGCAGTTCTTC	CASSRPGTLREFNEQFF
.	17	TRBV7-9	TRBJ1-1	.	TGTGCCAGCAGCTTATTTAGGGGGAGACTTACGAACACTGAAGCTTTCTTT	CASSLFRGRLTNTEAFF
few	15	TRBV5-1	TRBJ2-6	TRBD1	TGCGCCAGCAGCCAAACAGGGGCTGGGGCCAACGTCCTGACTTTC	CASSQTGAGANVLTF
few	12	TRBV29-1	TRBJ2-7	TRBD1	TGCAGCGTTTGGGACAGTCGCGGCGAGCAGTACTTC	CSVWDSRGEQYF
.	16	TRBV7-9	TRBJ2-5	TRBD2	TGTGCCAAGACACAAGCGGGGCCTAGGCTGAGGAATGAGCAGTACTTC	CAKTQAGPRLRNEQYF